Listed here is a single T cell receptor (beta chain). Antigen: not known. TCRdb keeps only in-frame clones here, not all; method: immunoSEQ multiplex PCR. The table records 85,000 to 100,000 clones, around 87% of them present only once. The data derive from a study of PD-L1 blockade in urothelial cancer. About the research overall: Prior chemotherapy regimens per patient numbered 0 to 3. T cell content in blood samples showed a median of about 140,000.

V lost 3 bases and J 3 bases, leaving 8 bases between the germline ends. Germline CDR1 is SQVTM and CDR2 is ANQGSEA. The CDR3 has 13 residues. As for time point: pretreatment peripheral blood. Patient disease was locally advanced or metastatic urothelial carcinoma. Findings and limits, study-wide: More expansion of tumor-associated blood clones, seen at 3 weeks, marked durable-benefit patients.

The J gene is TRBJ2-2, the V gene TRBV29-1, with D tentatively TRBD1 (5 bases). This TCR came from a man aged 55 to 69 with urothelial cancer. Sequenced here: PBMCs, sampled around atezolizumab (anti-PD-L1) treatment. The CDR3 sequence: CSVDAGYTGELFF. In nucleotides, the CDR3 is TGCAGCGTTGACGCAGGGTACACCGGGGAGCTGTTTTTT.